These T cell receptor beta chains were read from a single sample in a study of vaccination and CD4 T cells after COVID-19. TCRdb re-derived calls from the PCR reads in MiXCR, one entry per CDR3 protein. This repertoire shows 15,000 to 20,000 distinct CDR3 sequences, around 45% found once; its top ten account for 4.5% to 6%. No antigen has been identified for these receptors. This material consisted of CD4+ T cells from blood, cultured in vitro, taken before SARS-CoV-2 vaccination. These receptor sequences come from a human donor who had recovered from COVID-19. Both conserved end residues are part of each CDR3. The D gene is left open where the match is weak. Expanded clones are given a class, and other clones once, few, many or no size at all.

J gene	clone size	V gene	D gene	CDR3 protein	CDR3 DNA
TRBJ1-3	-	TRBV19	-	CASSRNGHSGNTIYF	TGTGCCAGTAGTAGGAACGGCCACTCTGGAAACACCATATATTTT
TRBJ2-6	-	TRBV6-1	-	CASSEEGSGANVLTF	TGTGCCAGCAGTGAGGAGGGTTCTGGGGCCAACGTCCTGACTTTC
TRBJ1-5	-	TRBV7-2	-	CASSSRGTPQHF	TGTGCCAGCAGCTCGAGGGGTACTCCCCAGCATTTT
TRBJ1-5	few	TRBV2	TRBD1	CASRWTGNQPQHF	TGTGCCAGCAGGTGGACAGGGAATCAGCCCCAGCATTTT
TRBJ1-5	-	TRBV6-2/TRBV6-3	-	CASLNPGQPQHF	TGTGCCAGCCTGAATCCGGGTCAGCCCCAGCATTTT
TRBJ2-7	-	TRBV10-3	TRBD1	CASTGGTGAYEQYF	TGTGCCAGCACCGGGGGGACAGGGGCGTACGAGCAGTACTTC
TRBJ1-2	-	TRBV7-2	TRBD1	CASIRTGGADGYTF	TGTGCCAGCATAAGGACAGGGGGAGCCGACGGCTACACCTTC
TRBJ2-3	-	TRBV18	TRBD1	CASSPRDRGMDTQYF	TGTGCCAGCTCACCACGGGACAGGGGTATGGATACGCAGTATTTT
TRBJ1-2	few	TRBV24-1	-	CATSDPHTLNGYTF	TGTGCCACCAGTGATCCACATACTCTAAATGGCTACACCTTC
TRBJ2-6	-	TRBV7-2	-	CASSLAHLSGANVLTF	TGTGCCAGCAGCTTAGCTCACCTCTCTGGGGCCAACGTCCTGACTTTC
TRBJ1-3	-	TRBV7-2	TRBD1	CASSKGTGRGNTIYF	TGTGCCAGCAGCAAAGGGACAGGGAGAGGAAACACCATATATTTT